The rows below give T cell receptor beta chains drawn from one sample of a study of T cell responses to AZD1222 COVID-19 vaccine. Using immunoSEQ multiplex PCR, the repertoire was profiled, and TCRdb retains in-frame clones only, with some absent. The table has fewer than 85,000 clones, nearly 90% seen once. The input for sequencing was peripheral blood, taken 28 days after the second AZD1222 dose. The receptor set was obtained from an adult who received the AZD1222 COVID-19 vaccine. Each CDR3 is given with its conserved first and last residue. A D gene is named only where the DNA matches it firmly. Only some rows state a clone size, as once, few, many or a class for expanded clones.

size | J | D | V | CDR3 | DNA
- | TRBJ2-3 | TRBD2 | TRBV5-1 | CASSLFGGVTDTQYF | TGCGCCAGCAGCTTGTTCGGGGGGGTGACAGATACGCAGTATTTT
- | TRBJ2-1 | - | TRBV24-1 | CATSDASTGYYNEQFF | TGTGCCACCAGTGATGCATCAACGGGGTATTACAATGAGCAGTTCTTC
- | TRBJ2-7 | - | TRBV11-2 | CASSFGQAYEQYF | TGTGCCAGCAGCTTCGGTCAGGCCTACGAGCAGTACTTC
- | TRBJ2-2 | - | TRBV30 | CAWSVIGRTGELFF | TGTGCCTGGAGTGTAATCGGGCGCACCGGGGAGCTGTTTTTT
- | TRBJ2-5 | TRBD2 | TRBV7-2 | CASSLDGLASETQYF | TGTGCCAGCAGCTTAGACGGACTAGCTTCTGAGACCCAGTACTTC
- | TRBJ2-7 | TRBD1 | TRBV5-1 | CASSLVLTGRLYEQYF | TGCGCCAGCAGCTTGGTCCTGACAGGGAGACTATACGAGCAGTACTTC
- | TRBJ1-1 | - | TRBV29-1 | CSPGTTTEAFF | TGCAGCCCTGGGACCACCACTGAAGCTTTCTTT
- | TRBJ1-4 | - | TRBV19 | CASSMVAGSEKLFF | TGTGCCAGTAGTATGGTGGCAGGGTCAGAAAAACTGTTTTTT
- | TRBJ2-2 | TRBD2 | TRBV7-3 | CASSSFGAGASNTGELFF | TGTGCCAGCAGCTCGTTTGGGGCGGGAGCTTCGAACACCGGGGAGCTGTTTTTT
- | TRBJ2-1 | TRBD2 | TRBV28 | CASSLSPGGSGGYEQFF | TGTGCCAGCAGTTTATCCCCTGGGGGTAGCGGGGGATATGAGCAGTTCTTC
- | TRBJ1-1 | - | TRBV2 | CASSDSGVGTEAFF | TGTGCCAGCAGTGATTCCGGGGTCGGAACTGAAGCTTTCTTT
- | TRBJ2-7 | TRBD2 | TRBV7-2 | CASSPGLTSGGEQYF | TGTGCCAGCAGCCCAGGCCTAACTAGCGGGGGTGAGCAGTACTTC
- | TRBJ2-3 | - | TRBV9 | CASSVAAGATTDTQYF | TGTGCCAGCAGCGTAGCCGCCGGGGCCACCACAGATACGCAGTATTTT
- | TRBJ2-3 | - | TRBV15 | CATSRVGGPKAEWGTDTQYF | TGTGCCACCAGCAGAGTTGGGGGGCCAAAGGCAGAGTGGGGCACAGATACGCAGTATTTT
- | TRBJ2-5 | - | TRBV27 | CASSSRGGETQYF | TGTGCCAGCAGTTCAAGGGGTGGGGAGACCCAGTACTTC
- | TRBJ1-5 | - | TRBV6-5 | CASSIERGQNQPQHF | TGTGCCAGCAGCATAGAAAGGGGTCAAAATCAGCCCCAGCATTTT
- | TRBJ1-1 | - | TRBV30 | CAWRVGGGWTEAFF | TGTGCCTGGAGGGTAGGGGGGGGATGGACTGAAGCTTTCTTT
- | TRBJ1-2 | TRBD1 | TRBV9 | CASSSTGLDYGYTF | TGTGCCAGCAGCTCGACAGGGCTCGACTATGGCTACACCTTC
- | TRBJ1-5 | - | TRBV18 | CASSQTGRFNQPQHF | TGTGCCAGCTCACAAACAGGGCGGTTTAATCAGCCCCAGCATTTT
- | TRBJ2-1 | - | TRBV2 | CASSDRGGTYNEQFF | TGTGCCAGCAGTGATCGGGGCGGGACCTACAATGAGCAGTTCTTC
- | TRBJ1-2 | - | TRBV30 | CAWSNQGAGYGYTF | TGTGCCTGGAGTAATCAGGGTGCAGGCTATGGCTACACCTTC
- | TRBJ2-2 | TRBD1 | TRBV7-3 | CASSFLTRGPGELFF | TGTGCCAGCAGCTTTTTGACCAGGGGGCCCGGGGAGCTGTTTTTT
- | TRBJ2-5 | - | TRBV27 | CASSFWAGAEETQYF | TGTGCCAGCAGTTTTTGGGCAGGGGCCGAAGAGACCCAGTACTTC
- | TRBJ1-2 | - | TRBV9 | CASSRESPFYGYTF | TGTGCCAGCAGCCGTGAATCCCCGTTCTATGGCTACACCTTC
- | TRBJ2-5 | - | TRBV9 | CASSVAGQYQETQYF | TGTGCCAGCAGCGTAGCGGGGCAGTACCAAGAGACCCAGTACTTC
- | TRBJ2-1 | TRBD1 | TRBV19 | CASSDRGSYNEQFF | TGTGCCAGTAGCGACAGGGGATCCTACAATGAGCAGTTCTTC
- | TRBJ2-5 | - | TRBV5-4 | CASRKNTGRSETQYF | TGTGCCAGCAGAAAGAATACAGGGCGAAGTGAGACCCAGTACTTC
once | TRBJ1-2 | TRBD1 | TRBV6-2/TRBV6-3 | CASSLNRGQNYGYTF | TGTGCCAGCAGCCTCAACAGGGGGCAGAACTATGGCTACACCTTC
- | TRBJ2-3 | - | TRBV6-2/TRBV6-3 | CASSLRTFDTQYF | TGTGCCAGCAGCCTACGGACCTTTGATACGCAGTATTTT
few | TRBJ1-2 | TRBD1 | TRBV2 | CASRDRVGYTF | TGTGCCAGCAGGGACAGGGTTGGCTACACCTTC
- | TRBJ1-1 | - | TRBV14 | CASSQGAFAEAFF | TGTGCCAGCAGCCAAGGGGCTTTCGCTGAAGCTTTCTTT
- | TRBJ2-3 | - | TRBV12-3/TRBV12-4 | CASTTDSTDTQYF | TGTGCCAGCACCACAGATAGCACAGATACGCAGTATTTT
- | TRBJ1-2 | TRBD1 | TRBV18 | CASSPLDRGKGYGYTF | TGTGCCAGCTCACCCCTCGACAGGGGGAAGGGCTATGGCTACACCTTC
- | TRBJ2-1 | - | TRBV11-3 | CASSLHGGFGNNEQFF | TGTGCCAGCAGCTTACATGGGGGTTTCGGTAACAATGAGCAGTTCTTC
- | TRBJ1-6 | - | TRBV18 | CASSPPGRPTPLHF | TGTGCCAGCTCACCACCTGGGCGGCCCACACCCCTCCACTTT
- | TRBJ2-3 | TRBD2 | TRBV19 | CASSIVWPSGSTDTQYF | TGTGCCAGTAGTATCGTTTGGCCTAGCGGGAGCACAGATACGCAGTATTTT
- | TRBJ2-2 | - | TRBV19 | CASSTRADTGELFF | TGTGCCAGTAGTACCCGGGCCGACACCGGGGAGCTGTTTTTT
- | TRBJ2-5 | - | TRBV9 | CASSSARGVPQETQYF | TGTGCCAGCAGCTCAGCCAGGGGGGTACCCCAAGAGACCCAGTACTTC
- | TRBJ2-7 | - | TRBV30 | CAWSSTGFSSYEQYF | TGTGCCTGGAGTTCCACGGGTTTTAGCTCCTACGAGCAGTACTTC
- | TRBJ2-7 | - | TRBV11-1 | CASSQQTGGYEQYF | TGTGCCAGCAGCCAACAAACGGGCGGCTACGAGCAGTACTTC
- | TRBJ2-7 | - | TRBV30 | CAWSVRVGEQYF | TGTGCCTGGAGTGTACGGGTTGGCGAGCAGTACTTC
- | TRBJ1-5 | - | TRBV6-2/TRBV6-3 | CASSKEGVQPQHF | TGTGCCAGCAGTAAGGAGGGGGTTCAGCCCCAGCATTTT
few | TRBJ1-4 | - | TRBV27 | CASSFRGFGEKLFF | TGTGCCAGCAGTTTCAGGGGATTCGGTGAAAAACTGTTTTTT
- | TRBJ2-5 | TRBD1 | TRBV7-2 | CASSQPTGGQETQYF | TGTGCCAGCAGCCAACCGACAGGGGGCCAGGAGACCCAGTACTTC
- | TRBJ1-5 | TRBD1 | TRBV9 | CASSSRGLSNQPQHF | TGTGCCAGCAGCTCCAGGGGGCTTAGCAATCAGCCCCAGCATTTT
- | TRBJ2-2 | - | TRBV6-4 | CASSVGEPGELFF | TGTGCCAGCAGTGTGGGAGAGCCCGGGGAGCTGTTTTTT
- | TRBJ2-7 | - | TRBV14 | CASSLYYEQYF | TGTGCCAGCAGCCTGTACTACGAGCAGTACTTC
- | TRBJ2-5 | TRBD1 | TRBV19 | CASSLGTGPRETQYF | TGTGCCAGTAGCCTCGGGACAGGTCCAAGGGAGACCCAGTACTTC
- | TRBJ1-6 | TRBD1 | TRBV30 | CAWTHYRGGSPLHF | TGTGCCTGGACGCATTACAGGGGTGGCTCACCCCTCCACTTT
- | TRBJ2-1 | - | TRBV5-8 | CASSWGVSEQFF | TGTGCCAGCAGCTGGGGGGTCAGTGAGCAGTTCTTC
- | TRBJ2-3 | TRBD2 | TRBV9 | CASSVVAGGSDTQYF | TGTGCCAGCAGCGTAGTTGCGGGGGGCTCAGATACGCAGTATTTT
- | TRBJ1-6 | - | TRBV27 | CASSPLTDSYNSPLHF | TGTGCCAGCAGTCCCCTGACCGACTCCTATAATTCACCCCTCCACTTT
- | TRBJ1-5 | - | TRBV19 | CASSKREMGQPQHF | TGTGCCAGTAGTAAGAGGGAAATGGGTCAGCCCCAGCATTTT
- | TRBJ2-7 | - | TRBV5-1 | CASGGSSSYEQYF | TGCGCCAGCGGGGGGTCCAGCTCCTACGAGCAGTACTTC